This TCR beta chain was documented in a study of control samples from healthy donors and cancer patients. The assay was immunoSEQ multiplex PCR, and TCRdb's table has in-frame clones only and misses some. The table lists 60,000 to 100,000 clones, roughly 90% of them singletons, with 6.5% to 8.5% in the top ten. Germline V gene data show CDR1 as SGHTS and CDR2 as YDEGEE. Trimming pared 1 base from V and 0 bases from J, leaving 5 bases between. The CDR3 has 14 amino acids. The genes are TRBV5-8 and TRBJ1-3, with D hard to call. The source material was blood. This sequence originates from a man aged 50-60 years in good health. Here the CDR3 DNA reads TGTGCCAGCAGCTTGAGGCCCTCTGGAAACACCATATATTTT. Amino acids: CASSLRPSGNTIYF.